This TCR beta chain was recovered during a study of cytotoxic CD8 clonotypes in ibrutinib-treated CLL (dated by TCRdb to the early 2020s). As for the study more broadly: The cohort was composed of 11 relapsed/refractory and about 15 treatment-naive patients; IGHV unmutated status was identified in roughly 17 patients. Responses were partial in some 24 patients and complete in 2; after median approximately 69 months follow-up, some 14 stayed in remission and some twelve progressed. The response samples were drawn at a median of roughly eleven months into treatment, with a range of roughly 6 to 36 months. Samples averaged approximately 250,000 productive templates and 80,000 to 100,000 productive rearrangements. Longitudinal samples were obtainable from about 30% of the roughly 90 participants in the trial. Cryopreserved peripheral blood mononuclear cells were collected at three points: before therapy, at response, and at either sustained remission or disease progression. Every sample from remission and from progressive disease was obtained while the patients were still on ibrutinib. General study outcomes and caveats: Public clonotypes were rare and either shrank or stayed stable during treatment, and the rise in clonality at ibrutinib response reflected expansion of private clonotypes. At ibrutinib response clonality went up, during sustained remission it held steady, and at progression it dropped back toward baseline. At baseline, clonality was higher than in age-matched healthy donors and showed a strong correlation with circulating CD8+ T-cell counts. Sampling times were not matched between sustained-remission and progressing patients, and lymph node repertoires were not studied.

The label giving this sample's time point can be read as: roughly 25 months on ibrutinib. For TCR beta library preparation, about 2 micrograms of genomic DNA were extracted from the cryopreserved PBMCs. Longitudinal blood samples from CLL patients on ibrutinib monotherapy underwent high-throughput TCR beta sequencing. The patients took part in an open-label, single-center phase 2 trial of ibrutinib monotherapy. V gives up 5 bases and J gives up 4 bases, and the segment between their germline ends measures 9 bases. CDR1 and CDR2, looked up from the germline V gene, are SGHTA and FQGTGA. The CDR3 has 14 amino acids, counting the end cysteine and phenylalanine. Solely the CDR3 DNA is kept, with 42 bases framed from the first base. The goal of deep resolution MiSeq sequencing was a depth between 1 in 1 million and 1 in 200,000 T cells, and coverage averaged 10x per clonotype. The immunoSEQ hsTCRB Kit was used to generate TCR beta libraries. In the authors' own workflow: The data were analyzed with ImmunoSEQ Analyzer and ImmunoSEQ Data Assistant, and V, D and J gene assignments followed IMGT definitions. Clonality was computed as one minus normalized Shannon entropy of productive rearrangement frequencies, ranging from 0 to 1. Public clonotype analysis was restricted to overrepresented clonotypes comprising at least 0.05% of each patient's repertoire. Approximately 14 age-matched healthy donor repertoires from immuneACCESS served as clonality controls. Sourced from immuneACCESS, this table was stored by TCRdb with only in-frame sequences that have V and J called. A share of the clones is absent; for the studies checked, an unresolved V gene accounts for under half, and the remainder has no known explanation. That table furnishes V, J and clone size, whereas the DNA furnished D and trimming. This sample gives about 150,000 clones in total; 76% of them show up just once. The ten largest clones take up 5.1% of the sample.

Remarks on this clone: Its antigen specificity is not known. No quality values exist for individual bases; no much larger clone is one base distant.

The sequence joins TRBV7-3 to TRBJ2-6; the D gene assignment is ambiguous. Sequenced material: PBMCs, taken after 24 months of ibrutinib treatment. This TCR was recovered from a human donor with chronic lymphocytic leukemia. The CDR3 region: CASSPQGGANVLTF. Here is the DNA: TGTGCCAGCAGCCCCCAAGGGGGGGCCAACGTCCTGACTTTC.